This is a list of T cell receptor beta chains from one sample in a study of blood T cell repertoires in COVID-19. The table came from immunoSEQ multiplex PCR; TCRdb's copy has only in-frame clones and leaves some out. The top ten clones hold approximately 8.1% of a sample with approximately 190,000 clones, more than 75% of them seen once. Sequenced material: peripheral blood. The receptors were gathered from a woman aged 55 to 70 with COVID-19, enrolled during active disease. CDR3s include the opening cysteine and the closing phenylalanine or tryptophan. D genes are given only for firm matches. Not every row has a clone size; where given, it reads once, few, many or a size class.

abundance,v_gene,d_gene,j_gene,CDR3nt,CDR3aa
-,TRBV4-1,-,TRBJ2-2,TGCGCCAGCAGCCAAGATAGAGGTTCCCTCGGGGGCGGGGAGCTGTTTTTT,CASSQDRGSLGGGELFF
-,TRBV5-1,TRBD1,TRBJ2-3,TGCGCCAGCAGCTTTGTTACCGGGACAGGGATTTCAGATACGCAGTATTTT,CASSFVTGTGISDTQYF
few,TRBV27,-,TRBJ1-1,TGTGCCAGCCAACGGGGGGACACTGAAGCTTTCTTT,CASQRGDTEAFF
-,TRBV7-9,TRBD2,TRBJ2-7,TGTGCCAGCAGCCCCCGGGGCGGGGGGCCCTACGAGCAGTACTTC,CASSPRGGGPYEQYF
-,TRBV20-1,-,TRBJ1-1,TGCAGTGCTAAAGTGGGGGGTGAAGCTTTCTTT,CSAKVGGEAFF
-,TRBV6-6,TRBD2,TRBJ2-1,TGTGCCAGCAAGAGCCAGGGAGGGGATGAGCAGTTCTTC,CASKSQGGDEQFF
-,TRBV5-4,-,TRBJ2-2,TGTGCCAGCAGCTTGAAGGCGGGCTTGAACACCGGGGAGCTGTTTTTT,CASSLKAGLNTGELFF
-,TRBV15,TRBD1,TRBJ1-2,TGTGCCACCAGCAGAGGAGGACAGGGGGGCACTAACTATGGCTACACCTTC,CATSRGGQGGTNYGYTF
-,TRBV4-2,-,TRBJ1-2,TGTGCCAGCAGCCTGACGGGGAACGGGGACTATGGCTACACCTTC,CASSLTGNGDYGYTF
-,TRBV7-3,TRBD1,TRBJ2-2,TGTGCCAGCAGCTTATCGACAGGGAACGGGGAGCTGTTTTTT,CASSLSTGNGELFF
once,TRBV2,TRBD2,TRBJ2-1,TGTGCCAGCAGCAAGGTAGCGGGGGGCCCTTACAATGAGCAGTTCTTC,CASSKVAGGPYNEQFF
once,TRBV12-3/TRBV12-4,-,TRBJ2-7,TGTGCCAGCAACGCCCTAGGAGGGGACCTGTGCTTC,CASNALGGDLCF
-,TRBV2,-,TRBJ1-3,TGTGCCAGCAGTGATGGCACTGGAAACACCATATATTTT,CASSDGTGNTIYF
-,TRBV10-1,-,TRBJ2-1,TGCGCCAGCAGTCAGATAGCGGGAAGGGGGCACGGAGAGCAGTTCTTC,CASSQIAGRGHGEQFF
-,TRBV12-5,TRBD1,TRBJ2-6,TGTGCTAGTGGTTGGGCCGGACAGGGATGGCGTGCTGGGGCCAACGTCCTGACTTTC,CASGWAGQGWRAGANVLTF
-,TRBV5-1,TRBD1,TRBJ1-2,TGCGCCAGCAGCCCCGGACAGGGCTTCTATGGCTACACCTTC,CASSPGQGFYGYTF
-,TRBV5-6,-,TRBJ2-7,TGTGCCAGCAGCTCAGCCTACGAGCAGTACTTC,CASSSAYEQYF
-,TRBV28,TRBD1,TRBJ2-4,TGTGCCAGCAGGGGGGGTAGGACAGGGGAGTTCTTAGCCAAAAACATTCAGTACTTC,CASRGGRTGEFLAKNIQYF
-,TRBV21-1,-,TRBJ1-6,TGTGCCAGCAGCAACAAGACAGGGGGCAATTCACCCCTCCACTTT,CASSNKTGGNSPLHF
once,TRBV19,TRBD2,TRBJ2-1,TGTGCCAGTACCACCCTAGCGGGAGGGCCCAATGAGCAGTTCTTC,CASTTLAGGPNEQFF
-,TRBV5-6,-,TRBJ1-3,TGTGCCAGCAGCTTGGGGGGGACAAATCCTGGAAACACCATATATTTT,CASSLGGTNPGNTIYF
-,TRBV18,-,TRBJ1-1,TGTGCCAGCTCACCCATCCCAGGGGCGGACACTGAAGCTTTCTTT,CASSPIPGADTEAFF
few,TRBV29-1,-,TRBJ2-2,TGCAGCGTAGAAACAGGGTACACCGGGGAGCTGTTTTTT,CSVETGYTGELFF
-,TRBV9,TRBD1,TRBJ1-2,TGTGCCAGCAGCGTCGGACAGGGGATGGATGGCTACACCTTC,CASSVGQGMDGYTF
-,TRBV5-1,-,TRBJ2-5,TGCGCCAGCAGCTTGTGGACGGGAAATCAAGAGACCCAGTACTTC,CASSLWTGNQETQYF
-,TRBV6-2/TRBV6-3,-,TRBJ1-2,TGTGCCAGCAGTTACGGGGAGAACAGCGGGATTGGCTACACCTTC,CASSYGENSGIGYTF
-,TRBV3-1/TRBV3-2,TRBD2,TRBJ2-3,TGTGCCAGCAGCCAACTCCTTAGCGGGGAAAGCACAGATACGCAGTATTTT,CASSQLLSGESTDTQYF
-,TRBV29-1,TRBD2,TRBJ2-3,TGCAGCGTTGCCCCTAGCGGGGAGCTTACGCAGTATTTT,CSVAPSGELTQYF
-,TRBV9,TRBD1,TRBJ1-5,TGTGCCAGCAGCCCCGGACAGGGTGATCAGCCCCAGCATTTT,CASSPGQGDQPQHF